Listed here are 20 T cell receptor beta chains from one sample, sequenced in a study of T cells in Graves' hyperthyroidism and ophthalmopathy. TCR beta CDR3 region amplification was performed from RNA transcripts. Using the HTBI primer set, a first-round RT-PCR was run on the TCR CDR3. A single record per CDR3 protein comes from TCRdb applying MiXCR to the multiplex PCR reads. The sample consists of around 700,000 distinct CDR3 sequences, about 35% of them appearing once. Input material: blood. The receptors stem from a woman between 35 and 50 years old with Graves' hyperthyroidism.

CDR3 nucleotide sequence: TGCGCCAGCAGCCCCGACGGAACTTATAATTCACCCCTCCACTTT. Translating gives CASSPDGTYNSPLHF. The chain combines TRBV4-3 with TRBJ1-6; D is unclear. Trimming stripped 4 bases from V and 4 bases from J, with 11 bases between. The germline CDR1 and CDR2 sequences are LGHNA and YSLEER. This CDR3 region has 15 residues.

This clonotype was seen many times. The chain carries TRBV19 and TRBJ1-3; 7 bases match TRBD1. The CDR3 is made up of 16 amino acids. Trimming at V came to 6 bases and at J to 7 bases, leaving 15 bases not matched to a gene. Germline V gene sequence: CDR1 LNHDA, CDR2 SQIVND (reference sequence). In nucleotides, the CDR3 is TGTGCCAGTAGACGTCCCGGGACAGACTTTTGGAACACCATATATTTT. It codes for CASRRPGTDFWNTIYF.

This chain uses TRBV7-9 with TRBJ2-7; 8 nucleotides align to TRBD1. V was clipped by 8 bases and J by 0 bases; unmatched bases: 6. The CDR3 runs 14 residues. Germline lookup yields CDR1 SEHNR and CDR2 FQNEAQ (reference sequence). In DNA form, the CDR3 reads TGTGCCAGCGCAAACAGGGGGAGCTCCTACGAGCAGTACTTC. This sequence encodes CASANRGSSYEQYF.

The table lists this clonotype with many counts. The V gene is TRBV9, the J gene TRBJ2-7; 8 nucleotides line up with TRBD1. Germline CDR1 and CDR2: SGDLS and YYNGEE. With 4 bases clipped from V and 5 bases from J, the junction kept 8 bases outside the gene matches. This CDR3 has 14 amino acids. CDR3 loop: CASSSDRAFHEQYF. CDR3 nucleotides: TGTGCCAGCAGCTCGGACAGGGCATTCCACGAGCAGTACTTC.

The V call is TRBV6-5, the J call TRBJ1-1; possible D gene TRBD1, 6 bases. CDR1 and CDR2 from the germline V gene are MNHEY and SVGAGI. The V gene lost 4 bases and the J gene lost 4 bases, with 19 bases spanning the gap. The CDR3 runs 16 residues. The CDR3 nucleotides are TGTGCCAGCAGTTCCCTCCAAGGGGGGGGAACCACTGAAGCTTTCTTT. It specifies CASSSLQGGGTTEAFF.

The chain couples TRBV15 to TRBJ2-1; the D gene is possibly TRBD1 (6 bases). The CDR3 extends over 16 amino acids. Looked up from germline, CDR1 is LNHNV and CDR2 is YYDKDF (reference sequence). Trimming took off 5 bases at V and 0 bases at J, with 14 bases between the two ends. The CDR3: CATSPIRGSSYNEQFF. CDR3 sequence (DNA): TGTGCCACCAGCCCCATCAGGGGCAGCTCCTACAATGAGCAGTTCTTC.

This clonotype was seen many times. Here the CDR3 reads CASSRSGTSYEQYF. CDR3 DNA sequence: TGTGCCAGCAGCCGATCCGGGACAAGCTACGAGCAGTACTTC. This chain links TRBV7-2 with TRBJ2-7, with a possible D match to TRBD1 (6 bases). The CDR3 covers 14 residues. Germline-derived CDR1 and CDR2 are SGHTA and FQGNSA. V lost 5 bases, J lost 3 bases, and 14 bases lay in between.

This clonotype was seen more than once but under ten times. The chain combines TRBV13 with TRBJ1-1; 7 nucleotides match TRBD1. The germline CDR1 and CDR2 sequences are PRHDT and FYEKMQ (reference sequence). V trimming: 0 bases; J trimming: 5 bases; junction bases outside the gene matches: 15. The CDR3 length is 18 residues. The CDR3 here is CASSLGWGAGGAKTEAFF. CDR3 DNA sequence: TGTGCCAGCAGCTTAGGTTGGGGGGCAGGGGGAGCTAAAACTGAAGCTTTCTTT.

This clonotype was counted many times. This chain links TRBV29-1 with TRBJ1-1; D is unclear. The CDR3 length is 14 residues. V was cut by 4 bases and J by 4 bases, with 16 bases left in between. From germline, CDR1 is SQVTM and CDR2 ANQGSEA. The CDR3 DNA follows: TGCAGCGTTGCCGCTCCAGTGGTTGTCACTGAAGCTTTCTTT. This gives the protein CSVAAPVVVTEAFF.

V and J are TRBV5-1 and TRBJ1-1; D may be TRBD1 (5 bases). The CDR3 spans 15 residues. Germline V gene lookup returns CDR1 SGHRS and CDR2 YFSETQ. Trimming took 3 bases from V and 0 from J, leaving 12 bases between them. CDR3 coding DNA: TGCGCCAGCAGCTCCCCCCCAGGGATGAACACTGAAGCTTTCTTT. Its protein product is CASSSPPGMNTEAFF.

Details on this clonotype: Possible read error: a much larger clone is one base away. This sequence joins TRBV10-3 and TRBJ1-1; D unclear. The CDR3 is 16 amino acids. Germline values: CDR1 ENHRY, CDR2 SYGVKD. The CDR3, as DNA: TGTGCCGTCAGTGGAACCCACGGCGGGGAGGACACTGAAGCTTTCTTT. Amino acids: CAVSGTHGGEDTEAFF.

This clonotype was recorded many times. V usage is TRBV29-1 and J usage is TRBJ2-5; D might be TRBD1 (6 bases). V gave up 8 bases and J gave up 4 bases, with 8 bases separating them. Looked up from germline, CDR1 is SQVTM and CDR2 is ANQGSEA. The CDR3 sequence is 10 residues long. The chain's CDR3 is CSTGTETQYF. CDR3 in DNA: TGCAGCACAGGGACAGAGACCCAGTACTTC.

V gene TRBV9 combines with J gene TRBJ2-7, with D perhaps TRBD1 (5 bases). V dropped 4 bases and J dropped 5 bases, with 13 bases sitting between them. CDR3 length: 13 residues. Germline values: CDR1 SGDLS, CDR2 YYNGEE. The chain's CDR3 is CASSSGHLNEQYF. The DNA for the CDR3 is TGTGCCAGCAGCTCTGGACATCTCAACGAGCAGTACTTC.

This clonotype was found many times. The J gene is TRBJ1-2, the V gene TRBV19, with 9 bases matching TRBD1. In germline, CDR1 is LNHDA, CDR2 SQIVND (reference sequence). The CDR3 runs to 13 residues. J lost 6 bases, V lost 6 bases, and 5 bases had no gene match. CDR3 DNA sequence: TGTGCCAGTAGCATACAGGGGGCAAATGGCTACACCTTC. It encodes CASSIQGANGYTF.

This rearrangement joins TRBV28 to TRBJ1-5; D not resolved. Germline V CDR1 and CDR2: MDHEN, SYDVKM. The V end was cut by 2 bases, the J end by 6 bases, with 8 bases between. The CDR3 runs to 13 residues. The CDR3: CASSLSSIQPQHF. The CDR3 coding sequence is TGTGCCAGCAGTTTAAGTTCCATTCAGCCCCAGCATTTT.

The V gene is TRBV28, the J gene TRBJ1-2; D is possibly TRBD1 (6 bases). The germline V and J ends were trimmed by 10 bases and 6 bases, with 15 bases remaining between them. This CDR3 is 12 amino acids long. Germline lookup yields CDR1 MDHEN and CDR2 SYDVKM. The CDR3 DNA is TGTGCCACCTCTACAGGGTTCGATGGCTACACCTTC. Protein sequence: CATSTGFDGYTF.

The chain combines TRBV10-3 with TRBJ2-5; 8 nucleotides line up with TRBD1. Germline V lookup: CDR1 ENHRY, CDR2 SYGVKD. The CDR3 has 14 residues. V shed 4 bases and J 2 bases; nucleotides not matched to a gene: 3. The CDR3 loop is CAISGTGIQETQYF. The CDR3 region has the DNA TGTGCCATCAGTGGGACAGGGATACAAGAGACCCAGTACTTC.

This rearrangement joins TRBV20-1 to TRBJ2-1; 11 bases fit TRBD2. J gave up 3 bases and V 5 bases, and 3 bases lay outside the gene matches. Germline lookup yields CDR1 DFQATT and CDR2 SNEGSKA (reference sequence). The CDR3 sequence is 14 residues long. CDR3 DNA sequence: TGCAGTGCTCACACTAGCGGGAGCTACAATGAGCAGTTCTTC. It translates to CSAHTSGSYNEQFF.

V is TRBV20-1 and J is TRBJ2-3; TRBD2 is a possible D gene (5 bases). This CDR3 has 15 residues. The germline V gene encodes CDR1 DFQATT and CDR2 SNEGSKA (reference sequence). With 0 bases removed from V and 2 bases from J, the gap between germline ends came to 12 bases. CDR3 sequence: CSARDLLRDTDTQYF. CDR3 sequence (DNA): TGCAGTGCTAGAGATCTCCTACGGGACACAGATACGCAGTATTTT.

The CDR3: CASSPLDRGMNTEAFF. CDR3 coding DNA: TGTGCCAGCAGCCCCCTTGACAGGGGGATGAACACTGAAGCTTTCTTT. This chain connects TRBV7-9 to TRBJ1-1; 9 bases are shared with TRBD1. With 5 bases clipped from V and 0 bases from J, the junction kept 7 bases outside the gene matches. The germline V gene has CDR1 SEHNR and CDR2 FQNEAQ (reference sequence). The CDR3 loop spans 16 amino acids.